This TCR beta chain came from a study of OX40 agonist ivuxolimab in advanced cancers. For the study at large: Among those enrolled, mean age was about 58 years (range about 23 to 79) and 75% to 85% were male.

Method: immunoSEQ multiplex PCR; TCRdb's copy keeps in-frame clones and lacks some. The data hold some 50,000 clones, with 75% to 85% observed a single time. Points on this clone: The target antigen is unknown.

The CDR3 extends over 14 amino acids. Trimming shortened V by 4 bases and J by 1 base, and 10 bases separated the two germline ends. The germline CDR1 and CDR2 sequences are SQVTM and ANQGSEA. Notes on the study in general: CD4+ and CD8+ blood T cells expanded clonally by week 6 at 0.1 to 3.0 mg/kg.

The receptor was isolated from an adult with an advanced solid tumor such as melanoma, head and neck, liver or kidney cancer. The J gene is TRBJ2-2, the V gene TRBV29-1; D perhaps matches TRBD2 (6 bases). The sequenced sample was CD4+ or CD8+ T cells sorted from blood, obtained in a trial of the OX40 agonist ivuxolimab. The CDR3 region is CSVVRGGNTGELFF. The CDR3 DNA reads TGCAGCGTTGTCCGGGGAGGGAACACCGGGGAGCTGTTTTTT.